Presented here are 18 T cell receptor beta chains from one specimen sequenced in a study of CDR3 diversity in severe acne. MiXCR was run by TCRdb on the PCR reads, yielding one entry per CDR3 protein. This sample has roughly 81,000 distinct CDR3 sequences, with around half found just once. The material sequenced was blood. Receptor source: a male donor in good health, serving as a control.

As concerns this clonotype: The germline gene is not matched at one end of the junction; a read error may be the cause. J is TRBJ2-1 and V is TRBV27, with D possibly being TRBD2 (5 bases). CDR3 length: 13 amino acids. Germline CDR1 reads MNHEY; CDR2 reads SMNVEV (reference sequence). This CDR3 is CASSYLAGNEQFF. The CDR3 DNA sequence: TGTGCCAGCAGTTACCTGGCGGGCAATGAGCAGTTCTTT.

V gene TRBV4-1 combines with J gene TRBJ2-5, with TRBD1 as a possible D gene (5 bases). CDR3 length: 17 amino acids. Germline-derived CDR1 and CDR2 are MGHRA and YSYEKL. V lost 0 bases and J lost 5, with 19 bases in between. The CDR3 DNA sequence: TGCGCCAGCAGCCAAGATGGGATAGGGGTCTCGTCGGAGACCCAGTACTTC. It specifies CASSQDGIGVSSETQYF.

This clonotype was seen a few times. The V and J genes are TRBV18 and TRBJ2-6, with a tentative D call TRBD2 (5 bases). CDR3 size: 15 residues. Trimming shortened V by 3 bases and J by 0 bases, and 6 bases separated the two germline ends. Germline loops: CDR1 KGHSH, CDR2 LQKENI. CDR3 residues: CASSPAGSGANVLTF. In nucleotides, the CDR3 is TGTGCCAGCTCACCCGCGGGCTCTGGGGCCAACGTCCTGACTTTC.

In this sample, this clonotype turned up a few times. V gene TRBV7-9 combines with J gene TRBJ1-1; D is unresolved. This CDR3 is built from 12 residues. CDR1 SEHNR and CDR2 FQNEAQ come from the germline V gene (reference sequence). V gave up 5 bases and J gave up 7 bases, with 11 bases separating them. CDR3 protein: CASSGEGNEAFF. The CDR3 nucleotides read TGTGCCAGCAGCGGAGAGGGAAATGAAGCTTTCTTT. Full variable domain (missing parts from reference TRBV7-9 and TRBJ1-1): DTGVSQNPRHKITKRGQNVTFRCDPISEHNRLYWYRQTLGQGPEFLTYFQNEAQLEKSRLLSDRFSAERPKGSFSTLEIQRTEQGDSAMYLCASSGEGNEAFFGQGTRLTVV.

CDR3 nucleotide sequence: TGTGCCAGCAGTAACGCAGGGAACTACGAGCAGTACTTC. Its translation: CASSNAGNYEQYF. The V and J genes are TRBV7-9 and TRBJ2-7; D is perhaps TRBD1 (5 bases). The CDR3 has 13 amino acids. Germline V gene data show CDR1 as SEHNR and CDR2 as FQNEAQ (reference sequence). The V and J ends lost 6 bases and 3 bases respectively, with 12 bases between them.

This clonotype was recorded at least ten times. This chain links TRBV25-1 with TRBJ1-1; tentative D call: TRBD1 (5 bases). The CDR3 sequence is 14 residues long. Per the germline V gene, CDR1 is MGHDK and CDR2 is SYGVNS. With 1 base removed from V and 0 bases from J, the gap between germline ends came to 6 bases. CDR3 coding DNA: TGTGCCAGCAGTGAATCCAGGGTGAACACTGAAGCTTTCTTT. It codes for CASSESRVNTEAFF.

This clonotype was seen many times. CDR3 nucleotides: TGTGCCAGCAGTTCCAGGACAGTCCCTTATGGCTACACCTTC. It is translated as CASSSRTVPYGYTF. J is TRBJ1-2 and V is TRBV28; D is possibly TRBD1 (6 bases). CDR3 length: 14 residues. The V gene's germline CDR1 is MDHEN and CDR2 SYDVKM. V was pared by 4 bases and J by 5 bases, with 14 bases between.

The count of this clonotype is one. The V call is TRBV7-3, the J call TRBJ2-2; D is unresolved. CDR1 is SGHTA, CDR2 FQGTGA, per germline. The CDR3 totals 13 residues. The V gene lost 2 bases and the J gene lost 11 bases, with 12 bases spanning the gap. The CDR3 loop is CASSLFSSGELFF. In nucleotides, the CDR3 is TGTGCCAGCAGCTTATTCAGTTCTGGCGAGCTGTTTTTT.

Many counts were recorded for this clonotype. The chain recombines TRBV16 with TRBJ2-7, with TRBD2 as a possible D gene (5 bases). This CDR3 spans 12 amino acids. The germline V gene has CDR1 KGHSY and CDR2 FQNENV. Trimming took 4 bases from V and 6 from J, leaving 10 bases between them. CDR3 region: CASSRTPREQYF. The CDR3, as DNA: TGTGCCAGCAGCCGGACTCCCCGCGAGCAGTACTTC.

By sample fraction, this clonotype is medium-sized (0.01 to 0.1%). The chain combines TRBV7-8 with TRBJ1-3, with D possibly TRBD1 on 6 matching bases. There are 16 residues in the CDR3. The V and J ends lost 0 bases and 2 bases respectively, with 11 bases between them. CDR1 is SGHVS, CDR2 FQNEAQ, per germline. The chain's CDR3 is CASSLAATGTGNTIYF. CDR3 in DNA: TGTGCCAGCAGCTTAGCTGCGACAGGCACTGGAAACACCATATATTTT.

V and J are TRBV3-1 and TRBJ2-2; unclear D gene. The V gene's germline CDR1 is LGHDT and CDR2 YNNKEL (reference sequence). The CDR3 spans 11 residues. V lost 9 bases and J lost 5, with 7 bases in between. CDR3 residues: CASYRTGELFF. CDR3 nucleotides: TGTGCCAGTTACCGAACCGGGGAGCTGTTTTTT. The full variable domain, its missing parts supplied by reference TRBV3-1 and TRBJ2-2, is DTAVSQTPKYLVTQMGNDKSIKCEQNLGHDTMYWYKQDSKKFLKIMFSYNNKELIINETVPNRFSPKSPDKAHLNLHINSLELGDSAVYFCASYRTGELFFGEGSRLTVL.

This clonotype came up a few times. This chain links TRBV7-8 with TRBJ1-2, with D uncertain. The length of the CDR3 is 13 residues. Germline-derived CDR1 and CDR2 are SGHVS and FQNEAQ. Trimming took off 7 bases at V and 5 bases at J, with 14 bases between the two ends. In DNA form, the CDR3 reads TGTGCCAGCACCCTCCTGCGGGGTTATGGCTACACCTTC. Translated: CASTLLRGYGYTF.

This chain connects TRBV4-2 to TRBJ2-3; 8 bases agree with TRBD2. V was clipped by 5 bases and J by 2 bases; unmatched bases: 3. The CDR3 has 14 amino acids. CDR1 is LGHNA, CDR2 YNFKEQ, per germline. As DNA, the CDR3 is TGTGCCAGCAGCAATGGACTAGCCACAGATACGCAGTATTTT. This codes for CASSNGLATDTQYF.

This clonotype was recorded a few times. This rearrangement joins TRBV29-1 to TRBJ2-2; 12 positions match TRBD2. Germline lookup yields CDR1 SQVTM and CDR2 ANQGSEA. There are 16 residues in the CDR3. V trimming: 7 bases; J trimming: 1 base; junction bases outside the gene matches: 7. The CDR3 DNA reads TGCAGCGCGTTATCGGGACTAGCGGGGAACACCGGGGAGCTGTTTTTT. It is translated as CSALSGLAGNTGELFF.

The chain links TRBV2 to TRBJ2-7, with D tentatively TRBD2 (5 bases). The end of the DNA is better explained by TRBJ2-4, so the J call may be wrong. Germline values: CDR1 SNHLY, CDR2 FYNNEI. The CDR3 is 13 residues long. CDR3 sequence (DNA): TGTGCCAGTGGACGGGAAACCAAAAACATTCAGTACTTC. Translation gives CASGRETKNIQYF.

The chain recombines TRBV6-2 or TRBV6-3 with TRBJ2-7, with TRBD2 matching over 9 bases. The DNA end is more similar to TRBJ2-1, so the J call may be wrong. Germline V gene lookup returns CDR1 MNHEY and CDR2 SVGEGT. The CDR3 loop spans 15 amino acids. CDR3 sequence (DNA): TGTGCCAGCAGCTTAAGGCGGGAGGGTTACAATGAGCAGTTCTTC. This gives the protein CASSLRREGYNEQFF.

This clonotype was detected many times. The J gene is TRBJ2-5, the V gene TRBV6-5, with D tentatively TRBD1 or TRBD2 (6 bases each). The CDR3 runs to 17 residues. Per germline, CDR1 MNHEY and CDR2 SVGAGI. V gave up 5 bases and J gave up 4 bases, with 23 bases separating them. The CDR3 region has the DNA TGTGCCAGCAGTCCCGCCTACGACAGGTGGGGAGGAGAGACCCAGTACTTC. It specifies CASSPAYDRWGGETQYF.

V and J are TRBV7-3 and TRBJ2-7, with D perhaps TRBD2 (6 bases). Trimming took 5 bases from V and 3 from J, leaving 17 bases between them. CDR3 length: 15 amino acids. From germline, CDR1 is SGHTA and CDR2 FQGTGA. DNA for the CDR3: TGTGCCAGCAGCCCAGTAGCGGTTCCCTACTACGAGCAGTACTTC. Residues: CASSPVAVPYYEQYF.